One sample yielded the 10 T cell receptor beta chains listed below, sequenced in a study of T-cell memory formation after mild COVID-19. TCRdb passed the 5' RACE reads through MiXCR, listing each CDR3 protein once. The profile shows roughly 62,000 distinct CDR3 sequences, around 10% of them singletons. Sequenced material: PBMCs or a T cell subset sorted from them (not recorded which). The receptors stem from a young man who had mild COVID-19 (a few samples of this study predate the infection). Cell type and time point are not known.

The chain is built from TRBV6-6 and TRBJ2-5, with 8 bases fitting TRBD1. V lost 6 bases and J lost 3; bases outside the gene matches: 6. The CDR3 is made up of 14 amino acids. Germline CDR1 MNHNY, CDR2 SVGAGI (reference sequence). CDR3 in DNA: TGTGCCAGCAGCCCCGCGACAGGGGAAGAGACCCAGTACTTC. This translates into CASSPATGEETQYF.

By share, this clonotype counts as medium-sized (0.01 to 0.1%). V is TRBV15 and J is TRBJ1-1, with unresolved D. The CDR3 length is 13 residues. Germline lookup yields CDR1 LNHNV and CDR2 YYDKDF (reference sequence). V was pared by 2 bases and J by 13 bases, with 17 bases between. CDR3 loop: CATSRRGTPDVFF. CDR3 nucleotides: TGTGCCACCAGCAGACGAGGAACGCCTGACGTTTTCTTT.

The chain has TRBV29-1 and TRBJ1-1, with 10 bases lining up with TRBD1. Germline trimming cut 7 bases from V and 3 bases from J; bases unmatched to any gene: 8. CDR3 length: 14 amino acids. Germline CDR1 and CDR2: SQVTM and ANQGSEA. CDR3 protein: CSGDRGILDTEAFF. CDR3 DNA: TGCAGCGGGGACAGGGGAATTTTGGACACTGAAGCTTTCTTT.

Many counts were recorded for this clonotype. The chain has TRBV4-3 and TRBJ2-1; 9 bases agree with TRBD2. J gave up 7 bases and V 1 base, and 17 bases lay outside the gene matches. CDR1 is LGHNA and CDR2 is YSLEER in the germline V gene. The CDR3 totals 19 residues. The CDR3 DNA is TGCGCCAGCAGCCAAGTTCGACTAAGCGGGGGGCCCCACCGAAATGAGCAGTTCTTC. It specifies CASSQVRLSGGPHRNEQFF.

By proportion, this clonotype is medium-sized. Here the CDR3 DNA reads TGTGCCAGCAGTACCTTGGGCGGGGGATCGGATACGCAGTATTTT. It is translated as CASSTLGGGSDTQYF. The V gene is TRBV28, the J gene TRBJ2-3; 7 positions agree with TRBD2. CDR1 and CDR2 (germline): MDHEN, SYDVKM. The CDR3 runs to 15 residues. The V and J ends lost 5 bases and 6 bases, in that order; junction bases with no gene match: 11.

This clonotype appeared a few times. This chain's CDR3 is CASSLDSFSEKLFF. CDR3 sequence (DNA): TGTGCCAGCAGCCTCGACAGCTTCTCCGAAAAACTGTTTTTT. This chain connects TRBV11-2 to TRBJ1-4, with D possibly TRBD1 on 5 matching bases. Between the trimmed V and J ends, which lost 5 bases and 8 bases, there was a span of 15 bases. Germline V gives CDR1 SGHAT, CDR2 FQNNGV. The CDR3 length is 14 residues. Complete variable domain (other parts from reference TRBV11-2 and TRBJ1-4): EAGVAQSPRYKIIEKRQSVAFWCNPISGHATLYWYQQILGQGPKLLIQFQNNGVVDDSQLPKDRFSAERLKGVDSTLKIQPAKLEDSAVYLCASSLDSFSEKLFFGSGTQLSVL.

This clonotype was counted only a few times. Just one base apart from a much larger clone, this may be a read error. This chain links TRBV5-6 with TRBJ1-2, with D possibly matching TRBD1 (6 bases). Trimming removed 3 bases from V and 1 base from J, with 7 bases in between. The CDR3 spans 13 residues. The germline gives CDR1 SGHDT, CDR2 YYEEEE. CDR3 in DNA: TGTGCCAGCAGCTCGGACAGTAACTATGGCTACACCTTC. Amino acid sequence: CASSSDSNYGYTF. Using reference TRBV5-6 and TRBJ1-2 for the parts outside the CDR3, the full variable domain is DAGVTQSPTHLIKTRGQQVTLRCSPKSGHDTVSWYQQALGQGPQFIFQYYEEEERQRGNFPDRFSGHQFPNYSSELNVNALLLGDSALYLCASSSDSNYGYTFGSGTRLTVV.

The chain uses TRBV24-1 and TRBJ2-5, with D unclear. Germline V lookup: CDR1 KGHDR, CDR2 SFDVKD. Trimming took 3 bases from V and 5 from J, leaving 9 bases between them. This CDR3 is built from 13 residues. This chain's CDR3 is CATSDGPTETQYF. The CDR3, as DNA: TGTGCCACCAGTGATGGTCCTACGGAGACCCAGTACTTC.

This clonotype was found many times. The rearrangement links TRBV6-5 to TRBJ1-6; 8 bases are shared with TRBD1. The CDR3 has 15 amino acids. With V trimmed by 5 bases and J by 8 bases, 8 bases remained unmatched. The germline gives CDR1 MNHEY, CDR2 SVGAGI. The CDR3 loop is CASSRTGFQDSPLHF. The CDR3, as DNA: TGTGCCAGCAGTAGGACAGGGTTCCAAGATTCACCCCTCCACTTT.

This clonotype was detected a few times. The J gene is TRBJ2-6, the V gene TRBV29-1; 7 bases agree with TRBD2. The CDR3 consists of 15 residues. The V gene end was trimmed by 4 bases and the J gene end by 4 bases; junction bases not matched to a gene: 7. Germline V CDR1 and CDR2: SQVTM, ANQGSEA. The CDR3 nucleotides read TGCAGCGTTGCTGGGGAGGGTACCGGGGCCAACGTCCTGACTTTC. Translation: CSVAGEGTGANVLTF.